The 18 T cell receptor beta chains reported below all come from one sample, sequenced in a study of patients and donors after allogeneic stem cell transplantation. TCRdb reprocessed the RT-PCR reads with MiXCR, giving one entry per CDR3 protein. The sample has roughly 230,000 distinct CDR3 sequences, 11% to 15% seen once; the top ten hold about 9.9%. Sequencing was performed on blood, either unsorted or a sorted T cell fraction (not recorded which). These receptors were taken from a human donor who was either an allogeneic HSCT recipient or a stem cell or donor lymphocyte infusion donor (not recorded which). It is not recorded whose cells these are; they may come from a transplant donor.

This clonotype was found a few times. The chain employs TRBV14 and TRBJ2-3, with a possible D match to TRBD2 (6 bases). Between the trimmed V and J ends, which lost 3 bases and 2 bases, there was a span of 9 bases. The germline gives CDR1 SGHDN, CDR2 FVKESK. CDR3 length: 14 residues. In DNA, the CDR3 is TGTGCCAGCAGCCAGGGACTGCCCACAGATACGCAGTATTTT. Its translation: CASSQGLPTDTQYF.

This clonotype turned up a few times. The rearrangement joins TRBV19 to TRBJ2-5, with D perhaps TRBD1 or TRBD2 (5 bases each). Germline V lookup: CDR1 LNHDA, CDR2 SQIVND (reference sequence). Trimming shortened V by 7 bases and J by 2 bases, and 14 bases separated the two germline ends. The CDR3 runs to 14 residues. CDR3 DNA sequence: TGTGCCAGTAATTCCGGGACGGCACAAGAGACCCAGTACTTC. The encoded protein is CASNSGTAQETQYF.

The J gene is TRBJ2-5, the V gene TRBV7-9; 12 bases match TRBD2. This CDR3 spans 16 amino acids. Germline CDR1 and CDR2: SEHNR and FQNEAQ (reference sequence). The V and J ends lost 2 bases and 1 base, in that order; junction bases with no gene match: 2. CDR3 region: CASSLSSGRGQETQYF. The CDR3 nucleotides are TGTGCCAGCAGCTTATCTAGCGGGAGGGGCCAAGAGACCCAGTACTTC.

This chain links TRBV4-3 with TRBJ2-1; TRBD2 matches 13 bases. Germline CDR1 and CDR2: LGHNA and YSLEER. The trim removed 0 bases at V and 3 bases at J, leaving 8 bases unmatched. The CDR3 loop spans 19 amino acids. Written as DNA, the CDR3 is TGCGCCAGCAGCCAAGAATTACGACTAGCGGGGGGCCACTACAATGAGCAGTTCTTC. It yields the protein CASSQELRLAGGHYNEQFF.

This clonotype appeared a few times. The rearrangement links TRBV30 to TRBJ1-1; D is possibly TRBD1 (5 bases). CDR1 GTSNPN and CDR2 SVGIG come from the germline V gene (reference sequence). The CDR3 totals 13 residues. Trimming took 1 base from V and 2 from J, leaving 8 bases between them. Here the CDR3 DNA reads TGTGCCTGGAGTGACAGGTTTAACACTGAAGCTTTCTTT. Its protein is CAWSDRFNTEAFF.

This sequence joins TRBV5-1 and TRBJ2-4; D might be TRBD1 (7 bases). The CDR3 covers 20 residues. Deletions cut 4 bases from V and 0 bases from J, with 26 bases between. CDR1 and CDR2 from the germline V gene are SGHRS and YFSETQ. CDR3: CASSPGTDLLGGLAKNIQYF. The DNA for the CDR3 is TGCGCCAGCAGCCCAGGGACAGACCTTCTGGGGGGTTTAGCCAAAAACATTCAGTACTTC.

J is TRBJ2-3 and V is TRBV5-5; 12 nucleotides match TRBD2. CDR1 SGHKS and CDR2 YYEKEE come from the germline V gene (reference sequence). V shed 4 bases and J 1 base; nucleotides not matched to a gene: 4. The CDR3 has 16 amino acids. The CDR3 loop is CASSRLAGARTDTQYF. CDR3 DNA sequence: TGTGCCAGCAGCCGACTAGCGGGAGCTCGCACAGATACGCAGTATTTT.

The chain combines TRBV2 with TRBJ1-4; no clear D. The CDR3 contains 10 residues. From germline, CDR1 is SNHLY and CDR2 FYNNEI. Trimming removed 4 bases at V and 10 bases at J, with 4 bases between. The CDR3 region is CASSGRKLFF. CDR3 sequence (DNA): TGTGCCAGCAGTGGTCGAAAACTGTTTTTT.

This clonotype was detected ten times or more. The chain is built from TRBV20-1 and TRBJ1-4, with 7 bases matching TRBD1. The CDR3 covers 14 residues. V lost 5 bases to trimming and J lost 3 bases; unmatched junction nucleotides: 6. CDR1 DFQATT and CDR2 SNEGSKA come from the germline V gene (reference sequence). CDR3 residues: CSAARRGANEKLFF. For the CDR3, the DNA is TGCAGTGCTGCCCGCAGGGGGGCTAATGAAAAACTGTTTTTT.

This clonotype has just a few counts. The chain is built from TRBV6-5 and TRBJ2-6; unclear D gene. Trimming pared 0 bases from V and 0 bases from J, leaving 6 bases between. The CDR3 loop spans 16 amino acids. CDR1 MNHEY and CDR2 SVGAGI come from the germline V gene. CDR3 sequence reads: CASSYSPDSGANVLTF. CDR3 sequence (DNA): TGTGCCAGCAGTTACTCGCCCGACTCTGGGGCCAACGTCCTGACTTTC.

This clonotype showed up just once. This chain connects TRBV6-1 to TRBJ1-2; 9 nucleotides match TRBD1. The J segment lost 3 bases and the V segment lost 6 bases, leaving 5 bases of the junction unmatched. CDR3 length equals 14 residues. The germline CDR1 and CDR2 sequences are MNHNS and SASEGT. The CDR3 spells CASRETGGDYGYTF. CDR3 coding DNA: TGTGCCAGCAGGGAAACAGGGGGCGACTATGGCTACACCTTC.

In its sample, this clonotype was seen many times. This chain connects TRBV6-1 to TRBJ2-1, with 12 bases identical to TRBD2. Trimming cost V 6 bases and J 0 bases; bases outside gene matches: 6. Per germline, CDR1 MNHNS and CDR2 SASEGT. The CDR3 has 17 residues. The CDR3 reads CASRILAGGTSYNEQFF. In DNA, the CDR3 is TGTGCCAGCAGGATTCTAGCGGGGGGGACCTCCTACAATGAGCAGTTCTTC.

V gene TRBV6-1 combines with J gene TRBJ2-2; D could derive from TRBD1 or TRBD2 (6 bases each). The V gene's germline CDR1 is MNHNS and CDR2 SASEGT. The CDR3 has 15 residues. The V end was cut by 4 bases, the J end by 5 bases, with 14 bases between. CDR3 residues: CASSVQGGGTGELFF. The CDR3 DNA reads as TGTGCCAGCAGTGTACAGGGTGGAGGGACCGGGGAGCTGTTTTTT.

This chain joins TRBV12-3 or TRBV12-4 and TRBJ2-3; the D gene is possibly TRBD2 (5 bases). This CDR3 contains 12 residues. With 7 bases removed from V and 3 bases from J, the gap between germline ends came to 8 bases. Here the CDR3 DNA reads TGTGCCAGCAACGGGGATACAGATACGCAGTATTTT. Translating it yields CASNGDTDTQYF.

Many counts were recorded for this clonotype. The genes are TRBV20-1 and TRBJ1-5; 7 bases map to TRBD1. CDR1 is DFQATT, CDR2 SNEGSKA, per germline (reference sequence). V lost 6 bases and J lost 0; bases outside the gene matches: 8. The length of the CDR3 is 15 residues. Here the CDR3 DNA reads TGCAGTGCCAATCCGGGACAGCGTAGCAATCAGCCCCAGCATTTT. Its translation is CSANPGQRSNQPQHF.

This clonotype was seen more than once but under ten times. V usage is TRBV5-4 and J usage is TRBJ2-3; 7 bases are shared with TRBD1. This CDR3 is built from 16 residues. V shed 1 base, J shed 3 bases, and the junction held 8 bases outside the gene matches. Germline CDR1 is SGHNT and CDR2 is YYREEE (reference sequence). The CDR3 loop reads CASSLILGQETDTQYF. The CDR3 nucleotides read TGTGCCAGCAGCTTGATACTCGGACAGGAAACAGATACGCAGTATTTT.

This clonotype was seen a few times. The chain carries TRBV6-5 and TRBJ1-3; 8 nucleotides align to TRBD1. Per the germline V gene, CDR1 is MNHEY and CDR2 is SVGAGI. V dropped 4 bases and J dropped 4; count of bases not matched to a gene: 12. The CDR3 length is 17 residues. The CDR3 bases are TGTGCCAGCAGTTCGGCGCGACAGGGGTCGGGCGGAAACACCATATATTTT. It yields the protein CASSSARQGSGGNTIYF.

This clonotype showed up just a few times. The rearrangement links TRBV28 to TRBJ1-5; D unclear. CDR3 length: 13 amino acids. The germline V gene has CDR1 MDHEN and CDR2 SYDVKM. Trimming cost V 3 bases and J 8 bases, with 11 bases left between them. In DNA, the CDR3 is TGTGCCAGCAGTTTGGGCGTCTGGGAGCCCCAGCATTTT. Residues: CASSLGVWEPQHF.